This is a list of T cell receptor beta chains from one sample in a study of T cells in Graves' hyperthyroidism and ophthalmopathy. Using its own MiXCR run on the multiplex PCR reads, TCRdb lists one record per CDR3 protein. This sample carries a few hundred thousand distinct CDR3 sequences, about 16% of them seen once, and the ten largest clones take around 28%. Source material: blood. These receptors originate from a woman under 40 with Graves' ophthalmopathy. The CDR3 runs from the conserved cysteine through the conserved F or W. Fields, in order: V gene, J gene, D gene, clone size, CDR3 DNA, CDR3 protein. D genes are given only for firm matches. The size entry is marked missing in some rows and otherwise reads once, few, many or a size class.

TRBV7-9	TRBJ2-7	-	-	TGTGCCAGCAGCCGTCCCGGGGACTACGAGCAGTACTTC	CASSRPGDYEQYF
TRBV27	TRBJ2-1	TRBD2	many	TGTGCCAGCCGTAGCGGGAGGGGTGAGCAGTTCTTC	CASRSGRGEQFF
TRBV18	TRBJ2-7	TRBD2	many	TGTGCCAGCTCACCAAGGTTTACCGGGACTAGCGGCTACGAGCAGTACTTC	CASSPRFTGTSGYEQYF
TRBV28	TRBJ2-2	TRBD1	-	TGTGCCAGCAGTTTGGGACAGGCTCACACCGGGGAGCTGTTTTTT	CASSLGQAHTGELFF
TRBV30	TRBJ2-3	-	-	TGTGCCTGGAGTGTTACGGGAACCGCAGATACGCAGTATTTT	CAWSVTGTADTQYF
TRBV20-1	TRBJ2-7	-	-	TGCAGTGCTAGTCTCGGACTGGGACTTCGGGAGCAGTACTTC	CSASLGLGLREQYF
TRBV27	TRBJ1-1	-	many	TGTGCCAGCAGTCATGGGGTCTGGGGGGACAACACTGAAGCTTTCTTT	CASSHGVWGDNTEAFF
TRBV4-1	TRBJ1-1	TRBD1	-	TGCGCCAGCAGCGAAAGGGACAGGGAGAACACTGAAGCTTTCTTT	CASSERDRENTEAFF
TRBV9	TRBJ2-1	TRBD2	-	TGTGCCAGCAGCGGTAGCGGGAGGCCTATTTTCTCCTACAATGAGCAGTTCTTC	CASSGSGRPIFSYNEQFF
TRBV20-1	TRBJ2-3	TRBD2	many	TGCAGTGCTCCACTAGCGGGAGGGCCCCGGGATACGCAGTATTTT	CSAPLAGGPRDTQYF
TRBV6-1	TRBJ1-1	TRBD1	many	TGTGCCAGCATAGGGACAGCGAACACTGAAGCTTTCTTT	CASIGTANTEAFF
TRBV5-6	TRBJ2-1	TRBD1	-	TGTGCCAGCAGCTTGGCCATAAAAAATGACAGGGCTGAGCAGTTCTTC	CASSLAIKNDRAEQFF
TRBV7-2	TRBJ2-7	-	many	TGTGCCAGCAGCTTAGGGGGCGGGATTTCCTACGAGCAGTACTTC	CASSLGGGISYEQYF
TRBV6-1	TRBJ2-1	-	-	TGTGCCAGCACTACGGGTGACTACTCCTACAATGAGCAGTTCTTC	CASTTGDYSYNEQFF
TRBV28	TRBJ2-3	TRBD2	many	TGTGCCAGCAGACTAGCGGGCCACACAGATACGCAGTATTTT	CASRLAGHTDTQYF
TRBV5-6	TRBJ2-5	TRBD2	many	TGTGCCAGCAGCTTTAGCGGGAGGGCCATTTCGGTTGAGACCCAGTACTTC	CASSFSGRAISVETQYF
TRBV6-2/TRBV6-3	TRBJ2-5	-	-	TGTGCCAGCAGTTACGACAGAGAGACCCAGTACTTC	CASSYDRETQYF
TRBV28	TRBJ2-3	TRBD2	few	TGTGCCAGCAGTTCCCCCCCGGGGGGGGACACAGATACGCAGTATTTT	CASSSPPGGDTDTQYF
TRBV20-1	TRBJ2-1	-	many	TGCAGTGCTAGAGGAAGGGTGGCTGAGCAGTTCTTC	CSARGRVAEQFF
TRBV9	TRBJ2-1	TRBD1	many	TGTGCCAGCAGCGTAGGGGGGGGACAGGGGAATGAGCAGTTCTTC	CASSVGGGQGNEQFF
TRBV15	TRBJ1-2	-	few	TGTGCCACCAGCAGAGATGGAGGATTTGGGGGGAGTGGGTCCTATGGCTACACCTTC	CATSRDGGFGGSGSYGYTF
TRBV12-3/TRBV12-4	TRBJ2-2	TRBD2	-	TGTGCCAGCAGTTTTGTTTTAGCGGGCCCCGGGGAGCTGTTTTTT	CASSFVLAGPGELFF
TRBV6-1	TRBJ2-7	-	-	TGTGCCAGCAGTGAAGCGCTCGAGGTATACTCCTACGAGCAGTACTTC	CASSEALEVYSYEQYF
TRBV6-1	TRBJ1-5	TRBD1	once	TGTGCCAGCAGACCAGCGACAGGGAACAATCAGCCCCAGCATTTT	CASRPATGNNQPQHF
TRBV20-1	TRBJ1-5	TRBD1	many	TGCAGTGCTAGAGAAACGACAGGGAGCAATCAGCCCCAGCATTTT	CSARETTGSNQPQHF
TRBV20-1	TRBJ1-4	-	few	TGCAGTGCTTTTACAGGTTCTAATGAAAAACTGTTTTTT	CSAFTGSNEKLFF
TRBV7-9	TRBJ1-2	-	few	TGTGCCAGCAGCTTAACAGAAGGGCTCTTCTATGGCTACACCTTC	CASSLTEGLFYGYTF
TRBV4-3	TRBJ1-3	-	-	TGCGCCAGCAGCCCTCAGGCGTACGACTCTGGAAACACCATATATTTT	CASSPQAYDSGNTIYF